The 8 T cell receptor beta chains given below trace back to one sample, sequenced in a study of glioma-infiltrating T cells. Amplification of TCR alpha and beta CDR3 regions from RNA used iRepertoire nested multiplex PCR. TCRdb passed the multiplex PCR reads through MiXCR, listing each CDR3 protein once. The table has roughly 100,000 distinct CDR3 sequences, less than 30% seen once. Sequenced material: glioma tissue, nonneoplastic brain tissue, or PBMCs (not recorded which). The receptors originated from a human donor with low-grade glioma or glioblastoma, undergoing nonglioma brain surgery, or in good health (not recorded which).

This clonotype was seen repeatedly, ten times or more. The CDR3 reads CASGYQSNQPQHF. The CDR3 bases are TGTGCCAGCGGCTATCAGAGCAATCAGCCCCAGCATTTT. The J gene is TRBJ1-5, the V gene TRBV27; D remains unclear. The CDR3 extends over 13 amino acids. V shed 8 bases and J shed 1 base, with 9 bases lying between them. From germline, CDR1 is MNHEY and CDR2 SMNVEV (reference sequence).

The genes are TRBV7-9 and TRBJ2-1; 8 bases fit TRBD1. The CDR3 sequence is 16 residues long. V lost 5 bases, J lost 4 bases, and 10 bases stayed unmatched. Looked up from germline, CDR1 is SEHNR and CDR2 is FQNEAQ (reference sequence). Here the CDR3 reads CASSPGQGSNYNEQFF. In nucleotides, the CDR3 is TGTGCCAGCAGCCCTGGACAGGGATCGAATTACAATGAGCAGTTCTTC.

With respect to this clonotype: The conserved final phenylalanine or tryptophan is absent from the CDR3, which likely points to a read error. The chain is built from TRBV20-1 and TRBJ1-6, with 12 bases aligning to TRBD1. The CDR3 sequence is 17 residues long. V shed 6 bases, J shed 9 bases, and the junction held 15 bases outside the gene matches. Germline CDR1 is DFQATT and CDR2 is SNEGSKA (reference sequence). The CDR3 bases are TGCAGTGCCAGCGGGCCAATGGGGACAGGGGGCAGTTCACCCCTCCACCTT. This sequence encodes CSASGPMGTGGSSPLHL.

To note about this clonotype: This clone may be a read error of a much larger clone one base away. The V gene is TRBV6-1, the J gene TRBJ2-5; D ambiguous. The V gene lost 5 bases and the J gene lost 4 bases, with 8 bases spanning the gap. The CDR3 is 12 residues long. Germline CDR1 is MNHNS and CDR2 is SASEGT. The CDR3 sequence is CASSPSGETQYF. CDR3 DNA: TGTGCCAGCAGTCCAAGTGGAGAGACCCAGTACTTC.

This clonotype came up many times. The chain recombines TRBV15 with TRBJ2-6, with a weak D call TRBD1 (7 bases). Looked up from germline, CDR1 is LNHNV and CDR2 is YYDKDF (reference sequence). Deletions cut 3 bases from V and 1 base from J, with 10 bases between. The CDR3 length is 16 residues. CDR3 residues: CATSRGGQSGANVLTF. CDR3 nucleotides: TGTGCCACCAGCAGGGGGGGACAGTCTGGGGCCAACGTCCTGACTTTC.

In the case of this clonotype: Given a much more abundant clone one base away, this may be a read error. This chain joins TRBV7-2 and TRBJ1-4; D is ambiguous. Germline V gene data show CDR1 as SGHTA and CDR2 as FQGNSA. The CDR3 covers 13 residues. For the CDR3, the DNA is TGTGCCAGCAGCCAAGGCCAGACTGAAAGACTGTCTTTT. This encodes CASSQGQTERLSF. The full variable domain, completed using reference TRBV7-2 and TRBJ1-4, is GAGVSQSPSNKVTEKGKDVELRCDPISGHTALYWYRQSLGQGLEFLIYFQGNSAPDKSGLPSDRFSAERTGGSVSTLTIQRTQQEDSAVYLCASSQGQTERLSFGSGTQLSVL.

The chain employs TRBV6-1 and TRBJ1-5; tentative D call: TRBD1 (5 bases). This CDR3 region has 16 residues. Germline-derived CDR1 and CDR2 are MNHNS and SASEGT. V shed 9 bases and J shed 0 bases, with 18 bases lying between them. CDR3 amino acids: CARRGVTTCSNQPQHF. The CDR3 DNA reads TGTGCCAGGAGGGGTGTCACTACTTGTAGCAATCAGCCCCAGCATTTT.

The chain recombines TRBV7-2 with TRBJ2-3; the D is unclear. CDR1 SGHTA and CDR2 FQGNSA come from the germline V gene. The CDR3 sequence is 12 residues long. Trimming removed 8 bases from V and 8 bases from J, with 14 bases in between. CDR3 DNA: TGTGCCAGCGGCGTGCAACAGCTTACGCAGTATTTT. This sequence encodes CASGVQQLTQYF.